The clone carrying this T cell receptor (beta chain) has a count of ten or more. V was pared by 4 bases and J by 1 base, with 17 bases between. CDR1 is SNHLY, CDR2 FYNNEI, per germline. CDR3 size: 17 residues. Time point given: newly diagnosed GD, antithyroid drugs for less than 3 months. Following extraction of RNA from PBMCs, that RNA was used to make the TCR library. These data belong to a study of regulatory T cells in long-lasting Graves disease. Libraries of TCR beta came from iRepertoire HTBI primers plus Arm-PCR of CDR3 regions. TCRdb ran MiXCR on the multiplex PCR reads and lists one entry per CDR3 protein. The profile shows about 460,000 distinct CDR3 sequences, 13% to 15% of them singletons. These data are also associated with another study on T cells in Graves' hyperthyroidism and ophthalmopathy.

The receptor comes from a woman between 45 and 60 years old with Graves disease. V usage is TRBV2 and J usage is TRBJ2-1; D remains unclear. The input for sequencing was peripheral blood mononuclear cells (PBMCs), taken at new diagnosis, from a patient treated with antithyroid drugs. The CDR3 nucleotides read TGTGCCAGCAGTGTCACGCCCCCCCGAAGGTCCTACAATGAGCAGTTCTTC. Its protein product is CASSVTPPRRSYNEQFF.